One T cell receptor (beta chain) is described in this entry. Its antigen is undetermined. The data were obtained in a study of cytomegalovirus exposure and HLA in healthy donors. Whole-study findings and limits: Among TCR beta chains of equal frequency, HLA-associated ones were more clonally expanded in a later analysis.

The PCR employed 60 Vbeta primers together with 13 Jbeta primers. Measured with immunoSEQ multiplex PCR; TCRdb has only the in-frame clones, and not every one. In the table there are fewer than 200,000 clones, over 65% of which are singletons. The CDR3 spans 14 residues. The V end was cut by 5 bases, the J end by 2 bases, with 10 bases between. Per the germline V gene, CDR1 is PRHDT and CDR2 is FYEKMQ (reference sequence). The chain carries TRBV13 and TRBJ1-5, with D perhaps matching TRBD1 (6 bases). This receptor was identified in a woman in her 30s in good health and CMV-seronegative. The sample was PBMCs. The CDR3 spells CASSIRTGNQPQHF. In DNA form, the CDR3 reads TGTGCCAGCAGCATACGGACAGGCAATCAGCCCCAGCATTTT.